This T cell receptor beta chain was captured by sequencing in a study of cytomegalovirus exposure and HLA in healthy donors. The CDR3 is 16 amino acids. From germline, CDR1 is GTSNPN and CDR2 SVGIG (reference sequence). V lost 4 bases and J 4 bases, leaving 22 bases between the germline ends. Overall study findings and caveats: The authors reported that TCR beta sequences could predict HLA-A and HLA-B alleles. These predictions were accurate for most subjects in the first cohort. Further analysis, carried out later, found HLA-associated TCR beta chains more clonally expanded than equally common other chains. In a later analysis, most CMV-associated TCR beta chains appeared HLA-restricted.

In the PCR, 60 Vbeta and 13 Jbeta primers were used. Measured with immunoSEQ multiplex PCR; TCRdb has only the in-frame clones, and not every one. This repertoire shows about 100,000 clones, about 74% found once; its top ten account for 12% to 15%. As for this clone: Its specificity is unknown.

The chain joins TRBV30 to TRBJ1-2; the D is unclear. Material: PBMCs. The TCR was taken from a woman aged 35 to 49 in good health and CMV-seropositive. CDR3 sequence: CAWTVSYQAQTYGYTF. The CDR3 coding sequence is TGTGCCTGGACCGTGAGCTACCAGGCCCAGACCTATGGCTACACCTTC.